These T cell receptor beta chains were read from a single sample in a study of cytomegalovirus exposure and HLA in healthy donors. The assay was immunoSEQ multiplex PCR, and TCRdb's table has in-frame clones only and misses some. The sample holds roughly 160,000 clones; approximately 80% are singletons and the top ten take roughly 4.2%. The sequenced sample consisted of PBMCs. The receptors were gathered from a man aged 35 to 55 in good health and CMV-seronegative. Both conserved end residues are part of each CDR3. D genes are given only for firm matches. Where a row states a size, it is once, few, many or the class of an expanded clone; other rows omit it.

size	V	J	D	CDR3	DNA
-	TRBV19	TRBJ2-7	-	CASSILHTVYEQYF	TGTGCCAGTAGTATCTTGCACACCGTCTACGAGCAGTACTTC
-	TRBV4-2	TRBJ2-7	TRBD2	CASSHGSGPNYEQYF	TGTGCCAGCAGCCATGGTAGCGGGCCAAATTACGAGCAGTACTTC
-	TRBV4-2	TRBJ2-4	-	CASSQDKRTLAKNIQYF	TGTGCCAGCAGCCAAGATAAGCGGACCCTAGCCAAAAACATTCAGTACTTC
-	TRBV9	TRBJ2-1	TRBD2	CASSVEAGGQNEQFF	TGTGCCAGCAGCGTAGAGGCGGGGGGCCAGAATGAGCAGTTCTTC
-	TRBV10-3	TRBJ2-3	TRBD2	CAIKRGGPDTQYF	TGTGCCATCAAGCGGGGGGGGCCCGATACGCAGTATTTT
-	TRBV6-1	TRBJ1-6	TRBD1	CASSSDRVDVALHF	TGTGCCAGCAGTTCAGACAGGGTGGACGTAGCCCTCCACTTT
-	TRBV27	TRBJ2-3	-	CASSNSPWASPIDTQYF	TGTGCCAGCAGTAACTCCCCCTGGGCTAGCCCGATAGATACGCAGTATTTT
once	TRBV29-1	TRBJ2-3	TRBD2	CSAQRGELTDTQYF	TGCAGCGCTCAGCGGGGGGAACTAACAGATACGCAGTATTTT
-	TRBV29-1	TRBJ1-1	-	CSVAGLAEAFF	TGCAGCGTTGCAGGATTAGCTGAAGCTTTCTTT
few	TRBV10-1	TRBJ1-2	TRBD1	CASSESRQGVYGYTF	TGCGCCAGCAGTGAGAGCAGACAGGGGGTTTATGGCTACACCTTC
-	TRBV27	TRBJ2-7	-	CASSLQGSEQYF	TGTGCCAGCAGCCTCCAGGGAAGCGAGCAGTACTTC
-	TRBV30	TRBJ1-5	-	CAWTSGLLQPQHF	TGTGCCTGGACATCAGGGCTTCTGCAGCCCCAGCATTTT
-	TRBV5-4	TRBJ1-4	TRBD1	CASSPGGPGQGRGNEKLFF	TGTGCCAGCAGCCCGGGGGGCCCGGGACAGGGGCGGGGTAATGAAAAACTGTTTTTT
few	TRBV29-1	TRBJ2-7	-	CSVDAEGRHEQYF	TGCAGCGTTGACGCGGAGGGGCGCCACGAGCAGTACTTC
-	TRBV5-1	TRBJ1-2	TRBD1	CASSPGQRTSYGYTF	TGCGCCAGCAGCCCGGGACAGCGGACCTCCTACGGCTACACCTTC
-	TRBV6-1	TRBJ2-1	-	CASSVPPIGYNEQFF	TGTGCCAGCAGTGTACCCCCGATCGGGTACAATGAGCAGTTCTTC
-	TRBV29-1	TRBJ1-2	-	CSVVGGGNSNYGYTF	TGCAGCGTTGTGGGAGGGGGAAATTCTAACTATGGCTACACCTTC
-	TRBV7-8	TRBJ2-7	TRBD2	CASSDPGLTPYEQYF	TGTGCCAGCAGCGATCCGGGACTAACTCCTTACGAGCAGTACTTC
-	TRBV10-2	TRBJ1-2	TRBD1	CASSDEDRGNYGYTF	TGCGCCAGCAGTGACGAGGACAGGGGGAACTATGGCTACACCTTC
few	TRBV5-8	TRBJ2-7	-	CASSQIYEQYF	TGTGCCAGCTCCCAAATCTACGAGCAGTACTTC
-	TRBV30	TRBJ2-7	TRBD2	CAWSVPTSGGARYEQYF	TGTGCCTGGAGTGTACCCACTAGCGGGGGGGCGAGATACGAGCAGTACTTC
-	TRBV10-3	TRBJ1-1	TRBD1	CAISVPGGEAFF	TGTGCCATCAGTGTTCCAGGGGGTGAAGCTTTCTTT
-	TRBV5-6	TRBJ1-2	-	CASSQPTYNYGYTF	TGTGCCAGCAGCCAACCGACTTACAACTATGGCTACACCTTC
once	TRBV19	TRBJ2-3	TRBD2	CASSIFGGVEVGDTQYF	TGTGCCAGTAGTATTTTTGGGGGGGTAGAGGTTGGAGATACGCAGTATTTT
-	TRBV6-5	TRBJ2-1	-	CASSLGAFQFF	TGTGCCAGCAGCTTAGGGGCCTTTCAGTTCTTC
-	TRBV7-9	TRBJ1-1	-	CASSRPQGISTEAFF	TGTGCCAGCAGCCGGCCACAGGGAATTAGCACTGAAGCTTTCTTT
-	TRBV28	TRBJ1-2	-	CASSFRGYGYTF	TGTGCCAGCAGTTTTAGGGGCTATGGCTACACCTTC
-	TRBV10-3	TRBJ1-1	TRBD1	CASMTGGANTEAFF	TGTGCCTCTATGACAGGGGGCGCGAATACTGAAGCTTTCTTT
-	TRBV2	TRBJ2-7	-	CASSAPQGYEQYF	TGTGCCAGCAGCGCACCACAGGGCTACGAGCAGTACTTC
-	TRBV5-1	TRBJ2-6	-	CASSLVTTFDINVLTF	TGCGCCAGCAGCTTGGTAACGACTTTCGATATCAACGTCCTGACTTTC
-	TRBV14	TRBJ1-5	TRBD1	CASSQVFLAGGSQPQHF	TGTGCCAGCAGCCAAGTTTTCTTGGCAGGGGGAAGTCAGCCCCAGCATTTT
few	TRBV9	TRBJ2-6	-	CASTTVSGANVLTF	TGTGCCAGCACGACTGTCTCTGGGGCCAACGTCCTGACTTTC
-	TRBV5-1	TRBJ2-5	TRBD2	CASSRARASGMETQYF	TGCGCCAGCAGCCGAGCCCGGGCTAGCGGAATGGAGACCCAGTACTTC
-	TRBV2	TRBJ2-7	-	CASKFYSGTPTYEQYF	TGTGCCAGCAAGTTTTATTCCGGGACTCCTACCTACGAGCAGTACTTC
few	TRBV27	TRBJ2-2	-	CASRPRPGTGELFF	TGTGCCAGCAGGCCCCGACCAGGAACCGGGGAGCTGTTTTTT